This TCR beta chain was recovered during a study of PD-1 blockade in classical Hodgkin lymphoma. The CDR3 runs to 13 residues. Trimming took 4 bases from V and 8 from J; bases not matched to a gene: 3. Germline assignment: CDR1 SGHDN and CDR2 FVKESK. Data came from immunoSEQ multiplex PCR; TCRdb stores just in-frame clones and leaves some out. The sample yields around 20,000 clones, about four fifths seen once. Every patient was affected by relapse after autologous stem cell transplantation, while exposure to brentuximab vedotin was not uniform. The sample in question was peripheral blood mononuclear cells (PBMCs), obtained before the second cycle of nivolumab. The TCR sequence derives from a human donor with classical Hodgkin lymphoma. The chain has TRBV14 and TRBJ1-1; 11 bases match TRBD1. The CDR3 loop reads CASSPRTGGEAFF. For the CDR3, the DNA is TGTGCCAGCAGCCCTCGGACAGGGGGCGAAGCTTTCTTT.